These 21 T cell receptor beta chains originate from one sample sequenced in a study of CD8 T cells in ankylosing spondylitis. Each CDR3 protein is one row after TCRdb ran MiXCR on the 5' RACE reads. The table includes roughly 120,000 distinct CDR3 sequences, approximately 6.8% detected once. The sequenced material came from blood, either unsorted or a sorted T cell fraction (not recorded which). These receptors all come from a male donor with ankylosing spondylitis or in good health (not recorded which).

This clonotype appeared many times. The gene calls are TRBV10-1 and TRBJ2-5; D is perhaps TRBD2 (5 bases). Looked up from germline, CDR1 is WNHNN and CDR2 is SYGVQD (reference sequence). The CDR3 runs 14 residues. Trimming pared 0 bases from V and 6 bases from J, leaving 11 bases between. The CDR3 DNA sequence: TGCGCCAGCAGTGAGTCGAGGCGAGGGAAGACCCAGTACTTC. This codes for CASSESRRGKTQYF.

This clonotype was counted at least ten times. In nucleotides, the CDR3 is TGTGCCAGCAGCTCCCGGGACACCGATAGCAATCAGCCCCAGCATTTT. The encoded protein is CASSSRDTDSNQPQHF. The chain joins TRBV7-3 to TRBJ1-5, with TRBD1 as a possible D gene (6 bases). From germline, CDR1 is SGHTA and CDR2 FQGTGA. This CDR3 contains 16 residues. With 4 bases removed from V and 0 bases from J, the gap between germline ends came to 13 bases. Using reference TRBV7-3 and TRBJ1-5 for the parts outside the CDR3, the full variable domain is GAGVSQTPSNKVTEKGKYVELRCDPISGHTALYWYRQSLGQGPEFLIYFQGTGAADDSGLPNDRFFAVRPEGSVSTLKIQRTERGDSAVYLCASSSRDTDSNQPQHFGDGTRLSIL.

This clonotype was picked up many times. This chain uses TRBV7-9 with TRBJ1-3; D is unresolved. The ends were cut back, 1 base at V and 6 bases at J, with 4 bases in the middle. The CDR3 totals 12 residues. Germline lookup yields CDR1 SEHNR and CDR2 FQNEAQ (reference sequence). As DNA, the CDR3 is TGTGCCAGCAGCTTAGACGCAAACACCATATATTTT. Translating gives CASSLDANTIYF. The complete variable domain, with remaining parts taken from reference TRBV7-9 and TRBJ1-3, reads DTGVSQNPRHKITKRGQNVTFRCDPISEHNRLYWYRQTLGQGPEFLTYFQNEAQLEKSRLLSDRFSAERPKGSFSTLEIQRTEQGDSAMYLCASSLDANTIYFGEGSWLTVV.

This clonotype showed up many times. The chain employs TRBV4-3 and TRBJ2-1; TRBD2 matches at 9 bases. Germline V CDR1 and CDR2: LGHNA, YSLEER. The CDR3 length is 17 residues. The trim removed 3 bases at V and 5 bases at J, leaving 11 bases unmatched. CDR3 nucleotides: TGCGCCAGCAGCCACGATACCGGGACTAGCAGTAACAATGAGCAGTTCTTC. Amino acids: CASSHDTGTSSNNEQFF.

The table lists this clonotype with many counts. This sequence joins TRBV5-4 and TRBJ2-7, with TRBD2 identical over 8 bases. The germline V gene encodes CDR1 SGHNT and CDR2 YYREEE (reference sequence). V was pared by 4 bases and J by 7 bases, with 7 bases of the junction left unmatched. CDR3 length equals 13 residues. This chain's CDR3 is CASSLTGGLEQYF. CDR3 sequence (DNA): TGTGCCAGCAGCCTAACGGGGGGGCTGGAGCAGTACTTC. The full variable domain, completed using reference TRBV5-4 and TRBJ2-7, is ETGVTQSPTHLIKTRGQQVTLRCSSQSGHNTVSWYQQALGQGPQFIFQYYREEENGRGNFPPRFSGLQFPNYSSELNVNALELDDSALYLCASSLTGGLEQYFGPGTRLTVT.

This clonotype was counted many times. The chain links TRBV29-1 to TRBJ2-2; no clear D. Trimming took 4 bases from V and 1 from J, leaving 7 bases between them. This CDR3 is built from 13 residues. Germline-derived CDR1 and CDR2 are SQVTM and ANQGSEA. CDR3 residues: CSVAYKNTGELFF. As DNA, the CDR3 is TGCAGCGTTGCCTACAAGAACACCGGGGAGCTGTTTTTT.

V usage is TRBV6-4 and J usage is TRBJ2-3; perhaps D is TRBD1 or TRBD2 (5 bases each). Trimming removed 5 bases from V and 2 bases from J, with 14 bases in between. Germline CDR1 is MRHNA and CDR2 is SNTAGT. The CDR3 has 15 residues. The DNA for the CDR3 is TGTGCCAGCAGTCCGGGACCCTTACCCACAGATACGCAGTATTTT. This sequence encodes CASSPGPLPTDTQYF.

This clonotype has a count of ten or more. The chain employs TRBV5-1 and TRBJ2-1, with 8 bases aligning to TRBD2. The CDR3 runs 16 residues. Unmatched junction bases numbered 8, after V lost 4 bases and J lost 2 bases. Germline V lookup: CDR1 SGHRS, CDR2 YFSETQ. Written as DNA, the CDR3 is TGCGCCAGCAGCCCATGGCGGGGGGCCACCTACAATGAGCAGTTCTTC. Amino acids: CASSPWRGATYNEQFF.

This clonotype was seen many times. The V call is TRBV9, the J call TRBJ2-2, with TRBD2 matching 10 bases. The CDR3 is 16 amino acids. Per germline, CDR1 SGDLS and CDR2 YYNGEE. Germline trimming cut 0 bases from V and 1 base from J; bases unmatched to any gene: 0. The CDR3 bases are TGTGCCAGCAGCGTAGCTAGCGGGGGGAACACCGGGGAGCTGTTTTTT. Its protein product is CASSVASGGNTGELFF. The entire variable domain, with the rest obtained from reference TRBV9 and TRBJ2-2, is as follows: DSGVTQTPKHLITATGQRVTLRCSPRSGDLSVYWYQQSLDQGLQFLIQYYNGEERAKGNILERFSAQQFPDLHSELNLSSLELGDSALYFCASSVASGGNTGELFFGEGSRLTVL.

This clonotype was found many times. The chain combines TRBV29-1 with TRBJ2-7, with 7 bases matching TRBD2. The CDR3 consists of 13 residues. The germline V gene encodes CDR1 SQVTM and CDR2 ANQGSEA. V trimming: 6 bases; J trimming: 1 base; junction bases outside the gene matches: 6. This CDR3 reads CSVAGRKSYEQYF. The CDR3 DNA reads as TGCAGCGTAGCGGGACGGAAGTCCTACGAGCAGTACTTC.

As for this clonotype: The CDR3 does not close with the conserved phenylalanine or tryptophan, likely indicating a read error. The J gene is TRBJ1-2, the V gene TRBV20-1; the D gene is possibly TRBD1 (5 bases). CDR3 size: 17 residues. The germline V gene has CDR1 DFQATT and CDR2 SNEGSKA (reference sequence). Trimming took 1 base from V and 1 from J, leaving 19 bases between them. CDR3 in amino acids: CSARGLSKGKFNYGYTY. The CDR3 bases are TGCAGTGCTAGAGGGCTTTCGAAGGGGAAGTTTAACTATGGCTACACCTAC.

This clonotype has a count of ten or more. J is TRBJ2-3 and V is TRBV20-1, with D perhaps matching TRBD1 (5 bases). The germline CDR1 and CDR2 sequences are DFQATT and SNEGSKA (reference sequence). This CDR3 has 12 amino acids. Deletions cut 6 bases from V and 3 bases from J, with 10 bases between. CDR3 nucleotide sequence: TGCAGTGCCCACCCAGGGACAGATACGCAGTATTTT. It codes for CSAHPGTDTQYF.

The table lists this clonotype with many counts. The chain uses TRBV9 and TRBJ2-7; D remains unclear. The germline V gene encodes CDR1 SGDLS and CDR2 YYNGEE. With 0 bases removed from V and 1 base from J, the gap between germline ends came to 8 bases. This CDR3 contains 14 residues. This CDR3 reads CASSVGSSSYEQYF. CDR3 coding DNA: TGTGCCAGCAGCGTAGGCAGTTCTTCCTACGAGCAGTACTTC.

Many counts were recorded for this clonotype. V gene TRBV27 combines with J gene TRBJ2-7, with 7 bases aligning to TRBD1. Germline CDR1 is MNHEY and CDR2 is SMNVEV (reference sequence). The CDR3 has 13 amino acids. With V trimmed by 6 bases and J by 6 bases, 8 bases remained unmatched. The CDR3 sequence: CASSTGTESEQYF. DNA for the CDR3: TGTGCCAGCAGCACCGGGACAGAGAGCGAGCAGTACTTC.

This clonotype was seen many times. The chain employs TRBV6-5 and TRBJ2-2; no reliable D call. Germline loops: CDR1 MNHEY, CDR2 SVGAGI. The CDR3 extends over 14 amino acids. V was cut by 2 bases and J by 6 bases, with 10 bases left in between. CDR3 sequence (DNA): TGTGCCAGCAGTTACGCGAACGGTGCCGGGGAGCTGTTTTTT. This encodes CASSYANGAGELFF.

The table lists this clonotype with many counts. The rearrangement uses TRBV11-2 and TRBJ2-5; 10 bases line up with TRBD1. Germline trimming cut 4 bases from V and 7 bases from J; bases unmatched to any gene: 9. The CDR3 length is 15 residues. Germline V CDR1 and CDR2: SGHAT, FQNNGV. In DNA form, the CDR3 reads TGTGCCAGCAGCTCGACGGGACAGGGGATTTCGACCCAGTACTTC. As protein: CASSSTGQGISTQYF.

This clonotype was counted many times. The rearrangement joins TRBV7-9 to TRBJ1-1, with TRBD1 as a possible D gene (5 bases). Germline CDR1 and CDR2: SEHNR and FQNEAQ (reference sequence). The CDR3 length is 13 residues. V was clipped by 4 bases and J by 1 base, with 7 bases between them. The CDR3 is CASSWTPNTEAFF. The CDR3 bases are TGTGCCAGCAGCTGGACACCGAACACTGAAGCTTTCTTT.

This clonotype was recorded at least ten times. The chain recombines TRBV9 with TRBJ1-5; maybe TRBD1 (5 bases). The CDR3 extends over 15 amino acids. The V gene's germline CDR1 is SGDLS and CDR2 YYNGEE. Trimming cost V 4 bases and J 0 bases, with 11 bases left between them. In DNA form, the CDR3 reads TGTGCCAGCAGCCGAGGGGATAATAGCAATCAGCCCCAGCATTTT. It yields the protein CASSRGDNSNQPQHF.

This clonotype has ten or more counts. The gene calls are TRBV6-5 and TRBJ2-3, with 11 bases lining up with TRBD1. The CDR3 consists of 15 residues. Germline V lookup: CDR1 MNHEY, CDR2 SVGAGI. J gave up 7 bases and V 0 bases, and 3 bases lay outside the gene matches. The DNA of the CDR3 is TGTGCCAGCAGTTACTCCCGGGACAGGGGGTATACGCAGTATTTT. Residues: CASSYSRDRGYTQYF.

This clonotype was seen ten or more times. The V gene is TRBV7-6, the J gene TRBJ1-5; TRBD1 is a possible D gene (5 bases). Trimming pared 5 bases from V and 2 bases from J, leaving 13 bases between. This CDR3 has 15 residues. Germline CDR1 reads SGHVS; CDR2 reads FNYEAQ. DNA for the CDR3: TGTGCCAGCAGCCCGTGGGGCGGGGGCAATCAGCCCCAGCATTTT. Its protein is CASSPWGGGNQPQHF.

On this clonotype: A much bigger clone sits one base away, suggesting this may be a read error. The genes are TRBV6-2 or TRBV6-3 and TRBJ2-7; D remains ambiguous. Germline-derived CDR1 and CDR2 are MNHEY and SVGEGT. The CDR3 length is 13 residues. CDR3 in amino acids: CASSYSNSSEQYF. The DNA for the CDR3 is TGTGCCAGCAGTTACTCCAACTCCTCCGAGCAGTACTTC.